This entry lists 28 T cell receptor beta chains sequenced from one sample in a study of CD8+ T cells in alopecia areata. Extraction of RNA preceded its reverse transcription into cDNA, which served as the sequencing template. Produced via immunoSEQ multiplex PCR; TCRdb's table is partial and in-frame only. The table includes 150,000 to 200,000 clones, roughly 50% detected once. The treatment: oral pan-JAK inhibitor, 5-10 mg twice daily. The sample here was CD4+ T cells sorted from blood, taken at approximately week 56, from a patient treated with tofacitinib. These receptors were taken from a human donor with alopecia areata.

The chain is built from TRBV9 and TRBJ1-6; TRBD1 agrees at 9 bases. CDR1 and CDR2 from the germline V gene are SGDLS and YYNGEE. V lost 5 bases and J lost 7; bases outside the gene matches: 7. This CDR3 contains 15 residues. The CDR3 is CASRVGTGRNSPLHF. As DNA, the CDR3 is TGTGCCAGCAGGGTCGGGACAGGGAGGAATTCACCCCTCCACTTT.

V is TRBV11-2 and J is TRBJ2-7, with a weak D call TRBD1 (5 bases). Germline V CDR1 and CDR2: SGHAT, FQNNGV. Trimming left V 5 bases short and J 3 bases short, with 14 bases between. This CDR3 region has 14 residues. CDR3 in DNA: TGTGCCAGCAGCCCCCAAGACAGTTACTACGAGCAGTACTTC. This encodes CASSPQDSYYEQYF.

This clone has a handful of counts. The chain recombines TRBV29-1 with TRBJ2-1; TRBD1 is a possible D gene (6 bases). CDR3 length: 15 residues. Trimming removed 1 base from V and 4 bases from J, with 14 bases in between. The V gene's germline CDR1 is SQVTM and CDR2 ANQGSEA. CDR3 protein: CSVEVGQGIYNEQFF. CDR3 coding DNA: TGCAGCGTTGAAGTTGGCCAGGGGATATACAATGAGCAGTTCTTC.

V and J are TRBV10-3 and TRBJ2-5, with 7 positions matching TRBD1. The CDR3 extends over 14 amino acids. With 4 bases clipped from V and 5 bases from J, the junction kept 7 bases outside the gene matches. CDR1 is ENHRY and CDR2 is SYGVKD in the germline V gene. CDR3 in amino acids: CAISAETGEETQYF. The CDR3 region has the DNA TGTGCCATCAGTGCGGAAACAGGGGAGGAGACCCAGTACTTC.

The genes are TRBV10-3 and TRBJ2-6; possible D gene TRBD2, 6 bases. The germline V gene encodes CDR1 ENHRY and CDR2 SYGVKD. V shed 0 bases and J shed 0 bases, with 18 bases lying between them. CDR3 length: 20 amino acids. The DNA of the CDR3 is TGTGCCATCAGTGAGTCAAGAAGCGGAGGGACTGGCTCTGGGGCCAACGTCCTGACTTTC. Protein: CAISESRSGGTGSGANVLTF.

The chain employs TRBV29-1 and TRBJ2-7; TRBD1 agrees at 9 bases. J gave up 6 bases and V 3 bases, and 9 bases lay outside the gene matches. The germline V gene has CDR1 SQVTM and CDR2 ANQGSEA. CDR3 length: 14 residues. This CDR3 is CSVEAGTGWPEQYF. Written as DNA, the CDR3 is TGCAGCGTTGAGGCCGGGACAGGGTGGCCCGAGCAGTACTTC.

The rearrangement links TRBV4-1 to TRBJ2-7; TRBD2 is a possible D gene (5 bases). Germline V gives CDR1 MGHRA, CDR2 YSYEKL. Trimming cost V 2 bases and J 9 bases, with 14 bases left between them. The CDR3 sequence is 13 residues long. The CDR3 DNA follows: TGCGCCAGCAGCCAACGGATGACGGGGAGGCAGTACTTC. It yields the protein CASSQRMTGRQYF.

The chain is built from TRBV25-1 and TRBJ2-1; TRBD1 is a possible D gene (6 bases). CDR3 size: 16 residues. Germline values: CDR1 MGHDK, CDR2 SYGVNS. V lost 6 bases and J 8 bases, leaving 23 bases between the germline ends. The CDR3 DNA sequence: TGTGCCAGCAGACCCCCTTCGGTTAGGGGGAGTGATGAGCAGTTCTTC. Translated, it gives CASRPPSVRGSDEQFF.

The CDR3 sequence: CAWSLNNYEQYF. In DNA form, the CDR3 reads TGTGCCTGGAGTCTTAACAACTACGAGCAGTACTTC. This chain joins TRBV30 and TRBJ2-7; no definite D call. The germline V gene has CDR1 GTSNPN and CDR2 SVGIG (reference sequence). The V end was cut by 2 bases, the J end by 3 bases, with 8 bases between. The CDR3 is made up of 12 amino acids.

The chain joins TRBV4-1 to TRBJ1-2; D gene unclear. The V and J ends lost 1 base and 3 bases respectively, with 9 bases between them. This CDR3 spans 14 amino acids. Per the germline V gene, CDR1 is MGHRA and CDR2 is YSYEKL. Here the CDR3 DNA reads TGCGCCAGCAGCCAAGTAGTACGGGACTATGGCTACACCTTC. Its translation is CASSQVVRDYGYTF.

The rearrangement links TRBV30 to TRBJ2-7, with 7 bases matching TRBD1. From germline, CDR1 is GTSNPN and CDR2 SVGIG (reference sequence). V lost 4 bases, J lost 5 bases, and 11 bases stayed unmatched. CDR3 length: 14 residues. CDR3 bases: TGTGCCTGGAACCGACAGGGCCCCTACGACGAGCAGTACTTC. This sequence encodes CAWNRQGPYDEQYF.

To note about this clone: At the DNA level, this CDR3 is encoded by other sequences in the same sample as well. The chain uses TRBV30 and TRBJ2-3; possibly TRBD1 for D (6 bases). Trimming stripped 3 bases from V and 0 bases from J, with 7 bases between. Germline lookup yields CDR1 GTSNPN and CDR2 SVGIG (reference sequence). The CDR3 sequence is 13 residues long. The CDR3 DNA is TGTGCCTGGAGCGGACAGAGCACAGATACGCAGTATTTT. It yields the protein CAWSGQSTDTQYF.

About this clone: This CDR3 is also generated by other DNA sequences in the sample. The chain recombines TRBV6-5 with TRBJ2-2; 9 bases line up with TRBD1. The germline CDR1 and CDR2 sequences are MNHEY and SVGAGI. The CDR3 totals 15 residues. With V trimmed by 6 bases and J by 6 bases, 8 bases remained unmatched. The CDR3 DNA is TGTGCCAGCAGACCGGGACAGGGCCCGTCCGGGGAGCTGTTTTTT. Translating it yields CASRPGQGPSGELFF.

In the case of this clone: Sequence at one end of the junction differs from germline and may be a read error. This sequence joins TRBV5-1 and TRBJ1-2; D perhaps matches TRBD1 (6 bases). The CDR3 sequence is 15 residues long. Germline lookup yields CDR1 SGHRS and CDR2 YFSETQ. The CDR3 protein is CASTTQGRVNDGYTF. CDR3 DNA: TGCGCCAGCACGACACAGGGAAGGGTTAACGATGGCTACACCTTC.

V is TRBV7-2 and J is TRBJ2-3; D gene unclear. Trimming shortened V by 2 bases and J by 0 bases, and 12 bases separated the two germline ends. Germline V gives CDR1 SGHTA, CDR2 FQGNSA. The CDR3 sequence is 16 residues long. CDR3 protein: CASSLLRSPSTDTQYF. In DNA, the CDR3 is TGTGCCAGCAGCTTACTTCGGTCGCCTAGCACAGATACGCAGTATTTT. The entire variable domain, with the rest obtained from reference TRBV7-2 and TRBJ2-3, is as follows: GAGVSQSPSNKVTEKGKDVELRCDPISGHTALYWYRQSLGQGLEFLIYFQGNSAPDKSGLPSDRFSAERTGGSVSTLTIQRTQQEDSAVYLCASSLLRSPSTDTQYFGPGTRLTVL.

This clone was counted a few times. The V gene is TRBV7-9, the J gene TRBJ2-2, with D uncertain. V lost 4 bases and J 2 bases, leaving 5 bases between the germline ends. The CDR3 extends over 13 amino acids. Germline assignment: CDR1 SEHNR and CDR2 FQNEAQ (reference sequence). The CDR3 protein is CASSSHNTGELFF. For the CDR3, the DNA is TGTGCCAGCAGCTCCCACAACACCGGGGAGCTGTTTTTT.

The chain carries TRBV7-9 and TRBJ1-5; D gene unclear. Trimming stripped 5 bases from V and 0 bases from J, with 14 bases between. The germline V gene has CDR1 SEHNR and CDR2 FQNEAQ (reference sequence). CDR3 length: 16 residues. The CDR3 loop reads CASSPWTADSNQPQHF. The CDR3 DNA reads TGTGCCAGCAGCCCCTGGACCGCCGATAGCAATCAGCCCCAGCATTTT.

The chain has TRBV2 and TRBJ1-1, with a tentative D call TRBD1 (6 bases). In germline, CDR1 is SNHLY, CDR2 FYNNEI. This CDR3 has 13 amino acids. V gave up 1 base and J gave up 13 bases, with 16 bases separating them. The CDR3 bases are TGTGCCAGCAGTGAAGTACAGGACAGAGTAGGTTTCTTT. It yields the protein CASSEVQDRVGFF.

This rearrangement joins TRBV5-1 to TRBJ2-1; 12 nucleotides match TRBD1. Germline V gene lookup returns CDR1 SGHRS and CDR2 YFSETQ. With V trimmed by 2 bases and J by 7 bases, 4 bases remained unmatched. CDR3 length: 15 residues. The CDR3 DNA is TGCGCCAGCAGCTTCCGGGACAGGGGGCGAAATGAGCAGTTCTTC. Protein sequence: CASSFRDRGRNEQFF. Supplemented by reference TRBV5-1 and TRBJ2-1, the full variable domain reads KAGVTQTPRYLIKTRGQQVTLSCSPISGHRSVSWYQQTPGQGLQFLFEYFSETQRNKGNFPGRFSGRQFSNSRSEMNVSTLELGDSALYLCASSFRDRGRNEQFFGPGTRLTVL.

This rearrangement joins TRBV13 to TRBJ2-3; maybe TRBD2 (8 bases). Between the trimmed V and J ends, which lost 5 bases and 4 bases, there was a span of 16 bases. Germline loops: CDR1 PRHDT, CDR2 FYEKMQ (reference sequence). This CDR3 region has 15 residues. In DNA, the CDR3 is TGTGCCAGCAGCCGACGGGGGGGACAGTCAGATACGCAGTATTTT. Translating it yields CASSRRGGQSDTQYF.

The rearrangement joins TRBV7-6 to TRBJ2-3, with unresolved D. This CDR3 has 11 residues. V dropped 5 bases and J dropped 2 bases, with 2 bases sitting between them. Germline V lookup: CDR1 SGHVS, CDR2 FNYEAQ. The CDR3 bases are TGTGCCAGCAGCATCACAGATACGCAGTATTTT. Its translation: CASSITDTQYF.

This sequence joins TRBV29-1 and TRBJ2-7, with TRBD2 identical over 8 bases. The germline V gene has CDR1 SQVTM and CDR2 ANQGSEA. The CDR3 length is 15 residues. Germline trimming cut 6 bases from V and 1 base from J; bases unmatched to any gene: 11. The CDR3 reads CSVEARGGLSYEQYF. Here the CDR3 DNA reads TGCAGCGTCGAGGCTCGGGGGGGCTTGTCCTACGAGCAGTACTTC.

The CDR3 DNA reads TGTGCCAGTAGTACCCGGGTCGCGGGACAGCCCCAGCATTTT. Translating gives CASSTRVAGQPQHF. The chain recombines TRBV19 with TRBJ1-5; D is ambiguous. The length of the CDR3 is 14 residues. V lost 4 bases and J lost 7, with 14 bases in between. CDR1 is LNHDA, CDR2 SQIVND, per germline (reference sequence).

The V call is TRBV30, the J call TRBJ1-1; D remains unclear. The V end was cut by 2 bases, the J end by 6 bases, with 13 bases between. The CDR3 has 13 amino acids. Germline CDR1 GTSNPN, CDR2 SVGIG (reference sequence). CDR3 DNA sequence: TGTGCCTGGAGTAGTTACTCGTTGGCTGAAGCTTTCTTT. Its translation: CAWSSYSLAEAFF.

V usage is TRBV12-5 and J usage is TRBJ1-5; D unclear. Looked up from germline, CDR1 is LGHNT and CDR2 is FRNRAP. The germline V and J ends were trimmed by 0 bases and 6 bases, with 3 bases remaining between them. The CDR3 totals 12 residues. The CDR3 DNA sequence: TGTGCTAGTGGTTTGGTATTTCAGCCCCAGCATTTT. This codes for CASGLVFQPQHF.

The chain carries TRBV4-1 and TRBJ2-5; D is uncertain. The germline V and J ends were trimmed by 0 bases and 6 bases, with 5 bases remaining between them. Germline V gene data show CDR1 as MGHRA and CDR2 as YSYEKL. The CDR3 totals 12 residues. CDR3 loop: CASSQDGQTQYF. As DNA, the CDR3 is TGCGCCAGCAGCCAAGATGGTCAGACCCAGTACTTC.

The CDR3 bases are TGTGCCAGCAGTTTAAAACAGTTTGGAACCAAAGCTTTCTTT. Protein: CASSLKQFGTKAFF. The chain couples TRBV27 to TRBJ1-1, with D unclear. Germline assignment: CDR1 MNHEY and CDR2 SMNVEV (reference sequence). The CDR3 runs 14 residues. V was shortened by 2 bases and J by 9 bases, with 16 bases between the two germline ends.

This clone was recorded a few times. J is TRBJ1-5 and V is TRBV27; no reliable D call. V was pared by 5 bases and J by 4 bases, with 15 bases between. The CDR3 covers 15 residues. Germline lookup yields CDR1 MNHEY and CDR2 SMNVEV (reference sequence). For the CDR3, the DNA is TGTGCCAGCAGTCCCCTCGGGGTGGGGAATCAGCCCCAGCATTTT. Translating it yields CASSPLGVGNQPQHF.